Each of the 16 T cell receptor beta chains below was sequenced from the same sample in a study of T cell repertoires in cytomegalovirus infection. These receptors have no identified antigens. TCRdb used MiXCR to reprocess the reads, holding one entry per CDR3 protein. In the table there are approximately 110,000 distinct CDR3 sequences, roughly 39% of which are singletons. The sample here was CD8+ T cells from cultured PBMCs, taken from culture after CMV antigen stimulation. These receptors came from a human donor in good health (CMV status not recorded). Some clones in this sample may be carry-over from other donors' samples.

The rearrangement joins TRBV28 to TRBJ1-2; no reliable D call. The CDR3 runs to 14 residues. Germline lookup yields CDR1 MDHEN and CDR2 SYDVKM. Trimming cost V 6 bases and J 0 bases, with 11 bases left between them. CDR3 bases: TGTGCCAGCAGCCGCACACAGCCTAACTATGGCTACACCTTC. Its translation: CASSRTQPNYGYTF.

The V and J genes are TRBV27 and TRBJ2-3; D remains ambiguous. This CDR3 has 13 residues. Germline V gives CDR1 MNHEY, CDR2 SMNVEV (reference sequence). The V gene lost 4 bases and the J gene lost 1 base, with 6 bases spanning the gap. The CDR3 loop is CASSSPRTDTQYF. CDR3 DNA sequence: TGTGCCAGCAGTTCACCCCGCACAGATACGCAGTATTTT.

CDR3 residues: CASSWAGSNQPQHF. CDR3 nucleotide sequence: TGTGCCAGCAGTTGGGCGGGTAGCAATCAGCCCCAGCATTTT. The rearrangement joins TRBV12-3 or TRBV12-4 to TRBJ1-5, with unresolved D. The CDR3 is 14 residues long. V shed 4 bases and J shed 0 bases, with 7 bases lying between them.

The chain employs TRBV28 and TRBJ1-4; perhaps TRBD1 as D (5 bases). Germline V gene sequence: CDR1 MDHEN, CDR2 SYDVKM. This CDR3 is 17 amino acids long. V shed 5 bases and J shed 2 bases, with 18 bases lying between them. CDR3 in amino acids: CASSTGVLEGTNEKLFF. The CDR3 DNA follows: TGTGCCAGCAGTACAGGAGTCCTAGAGGGGACTAATGAAAAACTGTTTTTT.

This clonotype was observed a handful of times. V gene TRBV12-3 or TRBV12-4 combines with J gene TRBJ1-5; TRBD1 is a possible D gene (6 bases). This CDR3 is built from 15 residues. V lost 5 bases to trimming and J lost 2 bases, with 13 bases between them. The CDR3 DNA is TGTGCCAGCAGTCTTTACAGGGACGGCAATCAGCCCCAGCATTTT. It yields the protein CASSLYRDGNQPQHF.

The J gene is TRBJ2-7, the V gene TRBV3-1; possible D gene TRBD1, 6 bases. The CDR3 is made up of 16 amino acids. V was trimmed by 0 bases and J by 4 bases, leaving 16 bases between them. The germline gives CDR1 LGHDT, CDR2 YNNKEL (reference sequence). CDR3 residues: CASSQDPPGADYEQYF. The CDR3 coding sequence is TGTGCCAGCAGCCAAGATCCTCCAGGGGCGGATTACGAGCAGTACTTC.

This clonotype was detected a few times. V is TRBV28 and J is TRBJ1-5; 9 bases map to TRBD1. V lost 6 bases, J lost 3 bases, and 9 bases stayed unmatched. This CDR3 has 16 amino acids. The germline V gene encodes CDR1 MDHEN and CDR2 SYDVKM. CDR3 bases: TGTGCCAGCAGCTATCGAGACAGGGGGAACAATCAGCCCCAGCATTTT. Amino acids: CASSYRDRGNNQPQHF.

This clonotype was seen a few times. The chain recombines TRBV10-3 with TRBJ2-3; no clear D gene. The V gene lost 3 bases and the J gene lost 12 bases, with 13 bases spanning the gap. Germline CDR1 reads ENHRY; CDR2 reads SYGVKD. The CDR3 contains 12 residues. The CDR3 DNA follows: TGTGCCATCAGTGAAGGGCAGGTTGGTCAGTATTTT. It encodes CAISEGQVGQYF.

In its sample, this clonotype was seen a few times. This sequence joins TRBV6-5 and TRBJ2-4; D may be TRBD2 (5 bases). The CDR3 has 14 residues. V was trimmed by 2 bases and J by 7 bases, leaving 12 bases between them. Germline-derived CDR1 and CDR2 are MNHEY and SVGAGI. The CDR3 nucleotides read TGTGCCAGCAGTTACGCACAACCGGGGAACATTCAGTACTTC. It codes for CASSYAQPGNIQYF.

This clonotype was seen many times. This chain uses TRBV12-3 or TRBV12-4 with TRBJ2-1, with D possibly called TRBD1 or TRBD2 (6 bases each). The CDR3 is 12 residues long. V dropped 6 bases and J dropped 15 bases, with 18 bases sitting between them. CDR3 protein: CASSLGGGGLFF. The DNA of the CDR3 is TGTGCCAGCAGCCTCGGAGGGGGTGGCTTGTTCTTC.

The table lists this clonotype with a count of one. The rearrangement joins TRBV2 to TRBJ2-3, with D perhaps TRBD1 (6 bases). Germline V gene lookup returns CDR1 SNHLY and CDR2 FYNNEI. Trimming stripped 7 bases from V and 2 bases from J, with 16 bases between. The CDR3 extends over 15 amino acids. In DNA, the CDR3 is TGTGCCAGCATGTGGGGGACAACCTCCACAGATACGCAGTATTTT. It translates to CASMWGTTSTDTQYF.

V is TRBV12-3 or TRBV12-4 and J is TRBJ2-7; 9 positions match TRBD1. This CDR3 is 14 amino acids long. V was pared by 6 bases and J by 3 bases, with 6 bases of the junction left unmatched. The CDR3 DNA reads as TGTGCCAGCAGACCCGGGACAGGGAACTACGAGCAGTACTTC. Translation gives CASRPGTGNYEQYF.

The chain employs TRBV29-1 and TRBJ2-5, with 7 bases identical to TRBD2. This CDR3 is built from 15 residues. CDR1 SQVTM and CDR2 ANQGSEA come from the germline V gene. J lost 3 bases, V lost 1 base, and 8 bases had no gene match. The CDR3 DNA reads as TGCAGCGTTGAAGGTCTCCAGCGGGGAGAAGAGACCCAGTACTTC. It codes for CSVEGLQRGEETQYF.

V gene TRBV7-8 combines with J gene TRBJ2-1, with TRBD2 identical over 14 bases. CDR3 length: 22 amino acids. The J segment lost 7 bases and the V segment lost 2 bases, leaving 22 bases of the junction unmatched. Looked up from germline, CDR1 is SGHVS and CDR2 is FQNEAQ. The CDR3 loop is CASSLTLGTSGGPGDSRNEQFF. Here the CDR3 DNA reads TGTGCCAGCAGCTTAACCCTTGGGACTAGCGGGGGCCCCGGGGACTCCCGGAATGAGCAGTTCTTC.

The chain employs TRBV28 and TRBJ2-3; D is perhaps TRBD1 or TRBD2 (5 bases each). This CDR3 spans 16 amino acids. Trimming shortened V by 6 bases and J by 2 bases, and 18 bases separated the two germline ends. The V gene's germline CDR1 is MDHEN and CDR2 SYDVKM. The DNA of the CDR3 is TGTGCCAGCAGCCCGTGGGGGAAGGGGAACACAGATACGCAGTATTTT. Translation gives CASSPWGKGNTDTQYF.

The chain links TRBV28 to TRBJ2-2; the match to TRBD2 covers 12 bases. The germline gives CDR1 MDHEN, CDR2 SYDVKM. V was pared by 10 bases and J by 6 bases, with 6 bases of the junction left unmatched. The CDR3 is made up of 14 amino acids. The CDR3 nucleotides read TGTGCCATCTCCTGGACTAGCGGGGCCGGGGAGCTGTTTTTT. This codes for CAISWTSGAGELFF.